This paragraph reports one TCR beta chain. Its matching antigen is unknown. This entry comes from a study of T-cell reconstitution after alpha-beta-depleted transplantation in children. Losses at the gene ends were 6 bases for V and 8 bases for J; bases not matched to a gene: 12. The CDR3 consists of 15 residues. Germline V gives CDR1 WNHNN, CDR2 SYGVQD (reference sequence). During its preparation, the TCRbeta library received unique molecular identifiers. A single record per CDR3 protein comes from TCRdb applying MiXCR to the PCR reads. The sample holds about 48,000 distinct CDR3 sequences, under 6% seen once. Study-level results: The study reportedly traced alpha-beta T cells about two months after transplant to several hundred expanded graft clones. T cells produced anew were the main source of T-cell counts and diversity one year after transplant. Surviving recipient T cells and thymic progenitors accounted for the high day-60 TCRbeta diversity observed in some patients.

This specimen was PBMCs, mostly from graft donor cells, taken 60 days after TCRalphabeta/CD19-depleted stem cell transplant. This sequence was found in a female patient younger than 10 who had a stem cell transplant for aplastic anemia, so the T cells may come from the graft donor. The genes are TRBV10-1 and TRBJ1-4; 7 bases are shared with TRBD1. The CDR3 region is CASRAGGGRGEKLFF. In DNA, the CDR3 is TGCGCCAGCAGGGCCGGAGGGGGCAGAGGGGAAAAACTGTTTTTT.